Sequencing of this T cell receptor (beta chain) was carried out in a study of shared clonotypes between healthy human individuals. Study background: The cohort had two women and a few men, ages 18 to 49.

General study points: The low donor count limited represented genetic and exposure-history diversity. Expectations were that clonotype sharing among donors would be affected by sequencing depth.

Comments on this clone: The antigen is undetermined.

Nashville, Tennessee was home to all donors, who were Caucasian adults. TCRdb's copy holds only in-frame clones and misses some; the assay was immunoSEQ multiplex PCR. Altogether a few hundred thousand clones are present, around three quarters being singletons, with the ten largest covering approximately 12%. The clonotype comes from a middle-aged woman in good health. Some clones in this sample may be carry-over from other donors' samples. The specimen sequenced was PBMCs.

Here the CDR3 DNA reads TGTGCCAGCTCACCAGGGCAGGGTGGAGGCTACACCTTC. Amino acids: CASSPGQGGGYTF. The chain is built from TRBV18 and TRBJ1-2, with a weak D call TRBD1 (5 bases). Germline CDR1 KGHSH, CDR2 LQKENI. Trimming left V 2 bases short and J 8 bases short, with 12 bases between. The CDR3 runs to 13 residues. Using reference TRBV18 and TRBJ1-2 for the parts outside the CDR3, the full variable domain is NAGVMQNPRHLVRRRGQEARLRCSPMKGHSHVYWYRQLPEEGLKFMVYLQKENIIDESGMPKERFSAEFPKEGPSILRIQQVVRGDSAAYFCASSPGQGGGYTFGSGTRLTVV.